These 24 T cell receptor beta chains were all obtained from the same sample, sequenced in a study of CD4+ T cells in melanoma. The assay was immunoSEQ multiplex PCR, and TCRdb's table has in-frame clones only and misses some. This table has 40,000 to 50,000 clones, about 91% appearing once. The sequenced sample was peripheral blood. The receptors come from a human donor with melanoma.

The count of this clone is one. The chain has TRBV28 and TRBJ2-7, with no clear D. Trimming took 8 bases from V and 5 from J, leaving 10 bases between them. CDR3 length: 11 residues. The germline V gene has CDR1 MDHEN and CDR2 SYDVKM. CDR3 in DNA: TGTGCCAGCGGCCCAAGGGACGAGCAGTACTTC. Translated, it gives CASGPRDEQYF.

The J gene is TRBJ2-3, the V gene TRBV13; 9 bases fit TRBD2. The J segment lost 0 bases and the V segment lost 5 bases, leaving 18 bases of the junction unmatched. Germline CDR1 reads PRHDT; CDR2 reads FYEKMQ (reference sequence). The CDR3 contains 20 residues. In DNA form, the CDR3 reads TGTGCCAGCAGCCCCGAGGGACTAGCCGGAAAGTTTACTAGCACAGATACGCAGTATTTT. Encoded protein: CASSPEGLAGKFTSTDTQYF.

The chain couples TRBV19 to TRBJ1-6, with TRBD1 identical over 8 bases. CDR1 LNHDA and CDR2 SQIVND come from the germline V gene (reference sequence). After removal of 3 bases from V and 9 bases from J, the junction contained 10 bases not matched to a gene. This CDR3 is built from 16 residues. CDR3 in DNA: TGTGCCAGTAGTATTCAGGGGACAGGTGGAGTTTCACCCCTCCACTTT. Translating gives CASSIQGTGGVSPLHF.

The chain is built from TRBV7-9 and TRBJ1-3; D gene uncertain. The V end lost 2 bases, the J end lost 0 bases, and 5 bases lay between the germline ends. This CDR3 is built from 14 residues. CDR1 and CDR2 (germline): SEHNR, FQNEAQ (reference sequence). CDR3 nucleotides: TGTGCCAGCAGCTTAAAAGACTCTGGAAACACCATATATTTT. Its protein is CASSLKDSGNTIYF. Full variable domain (rest looked up from reference TRBV7-9 and TRBJ1-3): DTGVSQNPRHKITKRGQNVTFRCDPISEHNRLYWYRQTLGQGPEFLTYFQNEAQLEKSRLLSDRFSAERPKGSFSTLEIQRTEQGDSAMYLCASSLKDSGNTIYFGEGSWLTVV.

The genes are TRBV19 and TRBJ2-3, with a tentative D call TRBD1 (5 bases). In germline, CDR1 is LNHDA, CDR2 SQIVND (reference sequence). The CDR3 is made up of 15 amino acids. V lost 5 bases and J lost 5, with 17 bases in between. Here the CDR3 reads CASSQQGPRGDTQYF. Here the CDR3 DNA reads TGTGCCAGTAGTCAGCAGGGTCCCCGCGGAGATACGCAGTATTTT.

The chain links TRBV19 to TRBJ2-7, with 11 nucleotides matching TRBD2. Per germline, CDR1 LNHDA and CDR2 SQIVND (reference sequence). CDR3 length equals 15 residues. The J segment lost 4 bases and the V segment lost 5 bases, leaving 7 bases of the junction unmatched. The CDR3 region is CASSSTSGGFYEQYF. CDR3 sequence (DNA): TGTGCCAGTAGTTCAACTAGCGGGGGCTTTTACGAGCAGTACTTC.

The chain links TRBV19 to TRBJ1-5; D not certain. The CDR3 length is 14 residues. Germline CDR1 LNHDA, CDR2 SQIVND (reference sequence). V was cut by 5 bases and J by 0 bases, with 8 bases left in between. The CDR3 DNA reads as TGTGCCAGTAGTTATTTAGATAGCAATCAGCCCCAGCATTTT. Amino acids: CASSYLDSNQPQHF.

This chain uses TRBV14 with TRBJ2-7; no clear D. CDR1 and CDR2 from the germline V gene are SGHDN and FVKESK. Trimming shortened V by 4 bases and J by 2 bases, and 6 bases separated the two germline ends. The length of the CDR3 is 12 residues. As DNA, the CDR3 is TGTGCCAGCAGCCCAAGCCCCTACGAGCAGTACTTC. Translation gives CASSPSPYEQYF. The full variable domain, in which reference TRBV14 and TRBJ2-7 provide the parts outside the CDR3, is EAGVTQFPSHSVIEKGQTVTLRCDPISGHDNLYWYRRVMGKEIKFLLHFVKESKQDESGMPNNRFLAERTGGTYSTLKVQPAELEDSGVYFCASSPSPYEQYFGPGTRLTVT.

The chain joins TRBV20-1 to TRBJ2-3; D possibly corresponds to TRBD2 (5 bases). CDR1 is DFQATT, CDR2 SNEGSKA, per germline (reference sequence). V dropped 5 bases and J dropped 6 bases, with 9 bases sitting between them. CDR3 size: 11 residues. The CDR3 nucleotides read TGCAGTGCTCCCCCGGGGGATACGCAGTATTTT. This gives the protein CSAPPGDTQYF.

V is TRBV11-2 and J is TRBJ2-7; D possibly corresponds to TRBD2 (5 bases). Germline-derived CDR1 and CDR2 are SGHAT and FQNNGV. V shed 0 bases and J shed 1 base, with 10 bases lying between them. This CDR3 spans 15 amino acids. The CDR3 region is CASSLDRGWSYEQYF. The DNA for the CDR3 is TGTGCCAGCAGCTTAGATCGGGGTTGGTCCTACGAGCAGTACTTC.

The chain combines TRBV28 with TRBJ2-7; TRBD2 aligns across 8 bases. V dropped 3 bases and J dropped 3; count of bases not matched to a gene: 34. In germline, CDR1 is MDHEN, CDR2 SYDVKM. This CDR3 spans 24 amino acids. The CDR3 loop reads CASSFPGGSTQPRANSLWNYEQYF. The DNA of the CDR3 is TGTGCCAGCAGTTTCCCGGGGGGGTCAACGCAACCTAGGGCCAACTCCTTATGGAACTACGAGCAGTACTTC.

The chain employs TRBV28 and TRBJ2-7, with TRBD1 identical over 11 bases. Germline CDR1 MDHEN, CDR2 SYDVKM. This CDR3 is built from 16 residues. V shed 7 bases, J shed 4 bases, and the junction held 12 bases outside the gene matches. The CDR3 is CASNLRTGGIVYEQYF. The CDR3 nucleotides read TGTGCCAGCAACTTGAGGACAGGGGGCATAGTATACGAGCAGTACTTC. Drawing the rest from reference TRBV28 and TRBJ2-7, the complete variable domain is DVKVTQSSRYLVKRTGEKVFLECVQDMDHENMFWYRQDPGLGLRLIYFSYDVKMKEKGDIPEGYSVSREKKERFSLILESASTNQTSMYLCASNLRTGGIVYEQYFGPGTRLTVT.

V and J are TRBV18 and TRBJ1-1; D gene uncertain. Trimming left V 4 bases short and J 3 bases short, with 9 bases between. The length of the CDR3 is 13 residues. Germline CDR1 KGHSH, CDR2 LQKENI. CDR3 loop: CASSLLEDTEAFF. CDR3 coding DNA: TGTGCCAGCTCACTACTCGAAGACACTGAAGCTTTCTTT.

The chain has TRBV10-1 and TRBJ2-7; D is tentatively TRBD1 or TRBD2 (6 bases each). In germline, CDR1 is WNHNN, CDR2 SYGVQD (reference sequence). The CDR3 sequence is 18 residues long. V was shortened by 5 bases and J by 3 bases, with 26 bases between the two germline ends. In DNA, the CDR3 is TGCGCCAGCAGTATTGAGGGGAGCCAGGGGAGGAGAATCTACGAGCAGTACTTC. Translation gives CASSIEGSQGRRIYEQYF.

The CDR3 protein is CAIPSDRDEKLFF. The CDR3 DNA reads as TGTGCCATCCCCTCGGACAGGGACGAAAAACTGTTTTTT. The rearrangement links TRBV6-4 to TRBJ1-4, with TRBD1 identical over 8 bases. The CDR3 runs to 13 residues. Germline CDR1 and CDR2: MRHNA and SNTAGT. After removal of 10 bases from V and 8 bases from J, the junction contained 9 bases not matched to a gene.

The genes are TRBV30 and TRBJ2-7; D is perhaps TRBD1 (6 bases). V lost 5 bases and J lost 3, with 11 bases in between. Germline assignment: CDR1 GTSNPN and CDR2 SVGIG (reference sequence). The CDR3 has 12 residues. The DNA of the CDR3 is TGTGCCTGGGGGGGCTCAGGCTACGAGCAGTACTTC. Its translation: CAWGGSGYEQYF.

The chain links TRBV7-2 to TRBJ1-1; the D gene is possibly TRBD1 (5 bases). This CDR3 comprises 14 residues. Germline CDR1 and CDR2: SGHTA and FQGNSA. The V end was cut by 5 bases, the J end by 1 base, with 11 bases between. The DNA for the CDR3 is TGTGCCAGCAGCCAGGCAGGGTCGAACACTGAAGCTTTCTTT. It yields the protein CASSQAGSNTEAFF.

The genes are TRBV5-4 and TRBJ2-5; D not certain. The CDR3 contains 14 residues. Trimming left V 0 bases short and J 1 base short, with 7 bases between. Per germline, CDR1 SGHNT and CDR2 YYREEE (reference sequence). CDR3 bases: TGTGCCAGCAGCTTGGGGGTGATCCAAGAGACCCAGTACTTC. This codes for CASSLGVIQETQYF.

The chain joins TRBV11-3 to TRBJ1-5; D remains ambiguous. The germline V gene encodes CDR1 SGHNT and CDR2 YENEEA. V was trimmed by 6 bases and J by 0 bases, leaving 18 bases between them. The CDR3 has 17 amino acids. This CDR3 is CASRWEGRTYSNQPQHF. As DNA, the CDR3 is TGTGCCAGCAGATGGGAGGGCAGGACGTATAGCAATCAGCCCCAGCATTTT.

The rearrangement joins TRBV25-1 to TRBJ1-6; maybe TRBD1 (6 bases). Germline V gives CDR1 MGHDK, CDR2 SYGVNS. V shed 7 bases and J shed 9 bases, with 16 bases lying between them. This CDR3 comprises 14 residues. The CDR3 is CASTGGGEGSPLHF. CDR3 sequence (DNA): TGTGCCAGCACCGGAGGGGGAGAGGGTTCACCCCTCCACTTT.

J is TRBJ2-7 and V is TRBV15; D not resolved. CDR1 is LNHNV and CDR2 is YYDKDF in the germline V gene (reference sequence). This CDR3 has 16 amino acids. V dropped 0 bases and J dropped 3 bases, with 15 bases sitting between them. CDR3 sequence: CATSRDGDRRNYEQYF. The CDR3 nucleotides are TGTGCCACCAGCAGAGATGGAGACCGACGGAACTACGAGCAGTACTTC.

The V and J genes are TRBV29-1 and TRBJ1-4; no firm D call. There are 11 residues in the CDR3. Germline V lookup: CDR1 SQVTM, CDR2 ANQGSEA. Trimming took off 3 bases at V and 8 bases at J, with 7 bases between the two ends. The CDR3: CSVDQDEKLFF. The CDR3, as DNA: TGCAGCGTTGATCAAGACGAAAAACTGTTTTTT.

V gene TRBV6-1 combines with J gene TRBJ2-7; D not certain. The V end was cut by 6 bases, the J end by 3 bases, with 6 bases between. The CDR3 spans 11 residues. Germline V gene lookup returns CDR1 MNHNS and CDR2 SASEGT. The CDR3 sequence: CASSLHYEQYF. In nucleotides, the CDR3 is TGTGCCAGCAGCCTGCACTACGAGCAGTACTTC.

This chain connects TRBV28 to TRBJ1-4, with TRBD1 matching over 8 bases. The length of the CDR3 is 15 residues. CDR1 is MDHEN and CDR2 is SYDVKM in the germline V gene. J was trimmed by 0 bases and V by 4 bases; bases with no gene match: 1. CDR3 coding DNA: TGTGCCAGCAGTTCGGGACAGGCAACTAATGAAAAACTGTTTTTT. As protein: CASSSGQATNEKLFF.